This T cell receptor beta chain appears in the sequencing data of a study of CD8 T cells in Susac syndrome. Trimming removed 0 bases from V and 6 bases from J, with 9 bases in between. Germline loops: CDR1 LNHNV, CDR2 YYDKDF (reference sequence). This CDR3 region has 13 residues. CD8+ and CD4+ T cells circulating in blood were sequenced for TCR beta. Reverse transcription of roughly 0.5 to 1 ug RNA was carried out with random hexamers. TCRdb re-analysed the immunoSEQ multiplex PCR reads in MiXCR, keeping a single row per CDR3 protein. The table has hundreds of thousands of distinct CDR3 sequences, approximately 92% seen once.

This chain joins TRBV15 and TRBJ2-7, with D perhaps matching TRBD2 (6 bases). The origin of this receptor is a human donor with multiple sclerosis. The material sequenced was CD4+ T cells from PBMCs. The CDR3 sequence is CATSRDWRGEQYF. CDR3 sequence (DNA): TGTGCCACCAGCAGAGATTGGAGGGGCGAGCAGTACTTC.